What follows are 10 T cell receptor beta chains derived from one specimen sequenced in a study of T cell responses to AZD1222 COVID-19 vaccine. Here immunoSEQ multiplex PCR was the method, and the copy in TCRdb shows in-frame clones only, minus some. In the table there are about 120,000 clones, 88% of which are singletons. Sequenced material: peripheral blood, taken on day 0 of AZD1222 vaccination. These receptor sequences come from an adult in good health.

The chain couples TRBV28 to TRBJ2-7, with 7 bases lining up with TRBD1. Germline CDR1 MDHEN, CDR2 SYDVKM. The CDR3 extends over 14 amino acids. The ends lost 7 bases at V and 4 bases at J; junction bases unmatched: 10. The CDR3 here is CASTTTTGEYEQYF. The CDR3 bases are TGTGCCAGCACCACTACAACAGGGGAGTACGAGCAGTACTTC. Together with reference TRBV28 and TRBJ2-7, the CDR3 gives the full variable domain: DVKVTQSSRYLVKRTGEKVFLECVQDMDHENMFWYRQDPGLGLRLIYFSYDVKMKEKGDIPEGYSVSREKKERFSLILESASTNQTSMYLCASTTTTGEYEQYFGPGTRLTVT.

This clone showed up just once. The genes are TRBV11-2 and TRBJ2-5; D uncertain. The germline CDR1 and CDR2 sequences are SGHAT and FQNNGV. The CDR3 runs 12 residues. Trimming took off 5 bases at V and 4 bases at J, with 8 bases between the two ends. The CDR3 nucleotides are TGTGCCAGCAGCCACCTGGGAGAGACCCAGTACTTC. It codes for CASSHLGETQYF. Full variable domain (missing parts from reference TRBV11-2 and TRBJ2-5): EAGVAQSPRYKIIEKRQSVAFWCNPISGHATLYWYQQILGQGPKLLIQFQNNGVVDDSQLPKDRFSAERLKGVDSTLKIQPAKLEDSAVYLCASSHLGETQYFGPGTRLLVL.

In DNA form, the CDR3 reads TGTGCCAGCAGCGAGGACATCCAAGAGACCCAGTACTTC. It specifies CASSEDIQETQYF. The chain employs TRBV7-8 and TRBJ2-5; possible D gene TRBD1, 5 bases. This CDR3 is built from 13 residues. Germline assignment: CDR1 SGHVS and CDR2 FQNEAQ. V dropped 5 bases and J dropped 1 base, with 8 bases sitting between them.

The V call is TRBV12-5, the J call TRBJ1-1, with a possible D match to TRBD1 (6 bases). The CDR3 consists of 12 residues. Trimming pared 3 bases from V and 7 bases from J, leaving 9 bases between. Germline CDR1 and CDR2: LGHNT and FRNRAP. CDR3 DNA: TGTGCTAGTGGTTTCGGACAGTTTGAAGCTTTCTTT. This translates into CASGFGQFEAFF.

The V gene is TRBV5-6, the J gene TRBJ2-1; TRBD1 is a possible D gene (5 bases). This CDR3 comprises 14 residues. Germline V gene lookup returns CDR1 SGHDT and CDR2 YYEEEE. Trimming removed 4 bases from V and 6 bases from J, with 14 bases in between. The CDR3, as DNA: TGTGCCAGCAGCCGAAGGACAAGGACCAATGAGCAGTTCTTC. It encodes CASSRRTRTNEQFF.

The gene calls are TRBV2 and TRBJ2-7; possibly TRBD2 for D (5 bases). The CDR3 spans 14 residues. The V gene's germline CDR1 is SNHLY and CDR2 FYNNEI. The V and J ends lost 4 bases and 6 bases respectively, with 16 bases between them. The CDR3 spells CASSAREGRSEQYF. CDR3 nucleotide sequence: TGTGCCAGCAGTGCCCGCGAGGGAAGGAGCGAGCAGTACTTC.

The CDR3 is CASSLQGAKNIQYF. CDR3 nucleotides: TGTGCCAGCAGCTTACAGGGGGCCAAAAACATTCAGTACTTC. V gene TRBV7-2 combines with J gene TRBJ2-4; D perhaps matches TRBD1 (6 bases). The CDR3 consists of 14 residues. CDR1 and CDR2 (germline): SGHTA, FQGNSA. V shed 2 bases and J shed 1 base, with 6 bases lying between them.

V usage is TRBV5-1 and J usage is TRBJ2-2; 8 bases are shared with TRBD1. There are 14 residues in the CDR3. Unmatched junction bases numbered 2, after V lost 2 bases and J lost 5 bases. The germline V gene has CDR1 SGHRS and CDR2 YFSETQ. The CDR3: CASSFTGGTGELFF. The CDR3, as DNA: TGCGCCAGCAGCTTTACAGGGGGAACCGGGGAGCTGTTTTTT.

The chain links TRBV10-3 to TRBJ2-3, with 10 positions matching TRBD2. Germline V gene sequence: CDR1 ENHRY, CDR2 SYGVKD. Trimming at V came to 5 bases and at J to 0 bases, leaving 5 bases not matched to a gene. This CDR3 spans 16 amino acids. For the CDR3, the DNA is TGTGCCATCAGTCTAACTAGCGGGACTAGCACAGATACGCAGTATTTT. This sequence encodes CAISLTSGTSTDTQYF.

V is TRBV3-1 (or the pseudogene TRBV3-2) and J is TRBJ2-7; tentative D call: TRBD1 (6 bases). V dropped 1 base and J dropped 0 bases, with 16 bases sitting between them. Germline loops: CDR1 LGHDT, CDR2 YNNKEL (reference sequence). CDR3 length: 17 residues. This CDR3 reads CASSQGSLGDNSYEQYF. In DNA form, the CDR3 reads TGTGCCAGCAGCCAAGGCTCCCTTGGGGACAACTCCTACGAGCAGTACTTC.